These 3 T cell receptor beta chains came from one sample sequenced in a study (dated by TCRdb to between 2014 and 2017). Receptor amplification or capture employed multiplex PCR. TCRdb lists the instrument as Ion Torrent PGM. In the roughly 20-patient analysis, TRBV12-4/TRBJ1-2 clonotypes were amplified using adaptor-ligated barcode primers. TCRdb took the public reads, trimmed them with fastp at Q25, ran MiXCR for clone calling and kept in-frame beta chains. Under each unique CDR3 protein, matching rows form one entry showing the most common genes and DNA. The sample data list roughly 1,300 distinct CDR3 sequences, and about 20% of these were observed just once. Approximately 10% of the sample comes from the top ten. The sequenced sample consisted of memory CD4+ T cells sorted from blood. In the paper's terms, the cell subset or site label means: memory CD4+ T cells, CD4+CD45RO+CD25-. These receptors all come from a female donor with breast cancer.

This clonotype appeared a few times. J is TRBJ1-2 and V is TRBV12-3 or TRBV12-4; D is uncertain. This CDR3 has 13 amino acids. Deletions cut 2 bases from V and 9 bases from J, with 13 bases between. CDR3 nucleotides: TGTGCCAGCAGTTTATCCTCCGGTGAAAGCTACACCTTC. It translates to CASSLSSGESYTF.

By frequency in the sample, this clonotype is large. The rearrangement uses TRBV12-3 or TRBV12-4 and TRBJ1-2; D unclear. Trimming took 2 bases from V and 1 from J, leaving 2 bases between them. The CDR3 loop spans 12 amino acids. As DNA, the CDR3 is TGTGCCAGCAGTTTAAGTAACTATGGCTACACCTTC. It specifies CASSLSNYGYTF.

This chain joins TRBV12-3 or TRBV12-4 and TRBJ1-2; tentatively, D is TRBD1 (6 bases). V lost 6 bases and J 2 bases, leaving 13 bases between the germline ends. The CDR3 sequence is 14 residues long. The CDR3 is CASRETGGNYGYTF. CDR3 DNA sequence: TGTGCCAGCAGGGAGACAGGTGGGAACTATGGCTACACCTTC.